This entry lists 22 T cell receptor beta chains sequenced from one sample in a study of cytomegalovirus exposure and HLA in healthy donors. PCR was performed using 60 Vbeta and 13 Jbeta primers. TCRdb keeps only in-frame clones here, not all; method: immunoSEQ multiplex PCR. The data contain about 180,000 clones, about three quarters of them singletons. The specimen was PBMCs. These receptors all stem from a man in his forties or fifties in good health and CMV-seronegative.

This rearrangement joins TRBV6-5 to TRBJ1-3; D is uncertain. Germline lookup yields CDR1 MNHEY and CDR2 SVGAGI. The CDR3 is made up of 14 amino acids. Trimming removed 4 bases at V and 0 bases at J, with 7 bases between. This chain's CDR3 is CASSSPFSGNTIYF. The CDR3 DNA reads TGTGCCAGCAGTTCTCCGTTCTCTGGAAACACCATATATTTT.

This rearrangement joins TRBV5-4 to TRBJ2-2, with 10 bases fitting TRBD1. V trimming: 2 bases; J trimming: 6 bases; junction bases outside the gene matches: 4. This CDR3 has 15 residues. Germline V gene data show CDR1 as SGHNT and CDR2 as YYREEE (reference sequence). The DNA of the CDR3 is TGTGCCAGCAGCTTTAGACAGGGGGCCTCCGGGGAGCTGTTTTTT. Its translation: CASSFRQGASGELFF. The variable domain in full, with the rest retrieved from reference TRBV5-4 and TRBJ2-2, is ETGVTQSPTHLIKTRGQQVTLRCSSQSGHNTVSWYQQALGQGPQFIFQYYREEENGRGNFPPRFSGLQFPNYSSELNVNALELDDSALYLCASSFRQGASGELFFGEGSRLTVL.

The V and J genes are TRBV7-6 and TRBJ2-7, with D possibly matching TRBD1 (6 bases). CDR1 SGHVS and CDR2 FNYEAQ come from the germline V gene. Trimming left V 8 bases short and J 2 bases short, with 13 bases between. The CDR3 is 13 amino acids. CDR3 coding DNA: TGTGCCAGCTCCTACAGGGAAGCCTACGAGCAGTACTTC. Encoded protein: CASSYREAYEQYF.

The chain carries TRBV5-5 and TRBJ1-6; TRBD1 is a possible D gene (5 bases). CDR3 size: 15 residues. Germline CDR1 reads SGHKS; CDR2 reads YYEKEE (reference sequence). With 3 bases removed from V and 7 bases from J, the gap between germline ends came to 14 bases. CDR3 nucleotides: TGTGCCAGCAGCTCGGGACCGGGGGGAAATTCACCCCTCCACTTT. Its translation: CASSSGPGGNSPLHF.

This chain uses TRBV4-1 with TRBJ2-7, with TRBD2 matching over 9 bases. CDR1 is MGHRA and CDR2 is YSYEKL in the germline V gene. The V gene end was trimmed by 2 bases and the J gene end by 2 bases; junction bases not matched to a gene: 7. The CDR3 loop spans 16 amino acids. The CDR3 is CASSQLSGLAAYEQYF. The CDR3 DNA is TGCGCCAGCAGCCAACTCTCGGGACTAGCAGCCTACGAGCAGTACTTC.

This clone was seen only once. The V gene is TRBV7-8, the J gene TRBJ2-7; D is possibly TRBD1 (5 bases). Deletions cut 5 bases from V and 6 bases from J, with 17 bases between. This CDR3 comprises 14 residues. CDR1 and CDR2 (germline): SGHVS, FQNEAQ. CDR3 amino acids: CASSPVGQQAEQYF. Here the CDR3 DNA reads TGTGCCAGCAGCCCGGTTGGGCAACAGGCCGAGCAGTACTTC. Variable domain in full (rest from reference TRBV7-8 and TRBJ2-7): GAGVSQSPRYKVAKRGQDVALRCDPISGHVSLFWYQQALGQGPEFLTYFQNEAQLDKSGLPSDRFFAERPEGSVSTLKIQRTQQEDSAVYLCASSPVGQQAEQYFGPGTRLTVT.

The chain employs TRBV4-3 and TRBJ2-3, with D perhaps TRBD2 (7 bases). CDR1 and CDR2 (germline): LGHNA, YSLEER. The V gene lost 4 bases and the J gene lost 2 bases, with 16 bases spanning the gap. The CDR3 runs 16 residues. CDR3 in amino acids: CASSRGLGGPTDTQYF. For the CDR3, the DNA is TGCGCCAGCAGCCGCGGACTAGGGGGGCCCACAGATACGCAGTATTTT.

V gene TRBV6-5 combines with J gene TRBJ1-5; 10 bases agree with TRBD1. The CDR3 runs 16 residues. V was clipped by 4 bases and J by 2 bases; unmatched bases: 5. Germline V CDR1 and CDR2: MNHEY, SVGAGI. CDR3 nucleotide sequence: TGTGCCAGCAGTTCGGGACAGGGGTTCGGCAATCAGCCCCAGCATTTT. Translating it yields CASSSGQGFGNQPQHF.

The CDR3 DNA is TGTGCCAGCAGCGTAGGGGCTGTGGAGACCCAGTACTTC. This gives the protein CASSVGAVETQYF. The V call is TRBV9, the J call TRBJ2-5; D unresolved. Trimming cost V 0 bases and J 5 bases, with 8 bases left between them. In germline, CDR1 is SGDLS, CDR2 YYNGEE. The CDR3 runs to 13 residues. The complete variable domain, with remaining parts taken from reference TRBV9 and TRBJ2-5, reads DSGVTQTPKHLITATGQRVTLRCSPRSGDLSVYWYQQSLDQGLQFLIQYYNGEERAKGNILERFSAQQFPDLHSELNLSSLELGDSALYFCASSVGAVETQYFGPGTRLLVL.

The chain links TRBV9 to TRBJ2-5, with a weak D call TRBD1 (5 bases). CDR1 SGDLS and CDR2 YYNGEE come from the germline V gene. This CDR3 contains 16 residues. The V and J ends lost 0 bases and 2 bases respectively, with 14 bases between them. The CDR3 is CASSVGSLGQQETQYF. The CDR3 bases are TGTGCCAGCAGCGTAGGATCTCTGGGGCAGCAAGAGACCCAGTACTTC.

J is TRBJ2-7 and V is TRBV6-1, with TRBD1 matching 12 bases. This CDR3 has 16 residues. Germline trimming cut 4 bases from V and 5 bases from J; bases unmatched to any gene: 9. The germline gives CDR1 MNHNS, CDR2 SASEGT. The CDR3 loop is CASSAAPGQGANEQYF. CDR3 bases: TGTGCCAGCAGTGCAGCTCCGGGACAGGGGGCTAACGAGCAGTACTTC.

The CDR3 nucleotides are TGTGCCAGCCAACCAGGGACAGTGGGGGGTGGGGAGCAGTACTTC. It translates to CASQPGTVGGGEQYF. The chain uses TRBV6-1 and TRBJ2-7, with a weak D call TRBD1 (7 bases). The length of the CDR3 is 15 residues. V was cut by 8 bases and J by 7 bases, with 24 bases left in between. Germline V gene data show CDR1 as MNHNS and CDR2 as SASEGT.

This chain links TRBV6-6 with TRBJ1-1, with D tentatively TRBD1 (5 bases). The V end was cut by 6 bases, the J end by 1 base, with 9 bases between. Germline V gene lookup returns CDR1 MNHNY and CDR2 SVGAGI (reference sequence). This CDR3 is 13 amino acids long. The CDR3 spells CASRITGNTEAFF. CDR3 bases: TGTGCCAGCAGGATTACAGGGAACACTGAAGCTTTCTTT.

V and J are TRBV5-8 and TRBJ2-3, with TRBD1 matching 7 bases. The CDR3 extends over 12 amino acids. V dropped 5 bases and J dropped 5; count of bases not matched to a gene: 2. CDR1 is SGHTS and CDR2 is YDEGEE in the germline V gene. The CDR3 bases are TGTGCCAGCAGAGGGACAGAAGATACGCAGTATTTT. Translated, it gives CASRGTEDTQYF.

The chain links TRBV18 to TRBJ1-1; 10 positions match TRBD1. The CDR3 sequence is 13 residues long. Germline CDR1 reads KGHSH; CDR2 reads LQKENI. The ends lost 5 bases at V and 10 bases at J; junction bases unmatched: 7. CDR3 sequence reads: CASSDRGPFGAFF. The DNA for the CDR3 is TGTGCCAGCTCAGACAGGGGGCCCTTTGGAGCTTTCTTT.

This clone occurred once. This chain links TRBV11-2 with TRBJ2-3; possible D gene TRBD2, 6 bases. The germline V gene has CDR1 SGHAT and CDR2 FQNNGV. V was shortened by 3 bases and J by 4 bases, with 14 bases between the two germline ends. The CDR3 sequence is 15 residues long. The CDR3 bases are TGTGCCAGCAGCTTCTCCGGGACGGGGGCAGATACGCAGTATTTT. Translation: CASSFSGTGADTQYF.

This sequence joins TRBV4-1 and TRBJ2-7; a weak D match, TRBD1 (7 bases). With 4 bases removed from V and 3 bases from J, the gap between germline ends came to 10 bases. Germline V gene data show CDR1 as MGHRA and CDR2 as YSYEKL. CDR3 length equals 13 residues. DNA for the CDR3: TGCGCCAGCAGCCCGCGGGACAGCTACGAGCAGTACTTC. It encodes CASSPRDSYEQYF.

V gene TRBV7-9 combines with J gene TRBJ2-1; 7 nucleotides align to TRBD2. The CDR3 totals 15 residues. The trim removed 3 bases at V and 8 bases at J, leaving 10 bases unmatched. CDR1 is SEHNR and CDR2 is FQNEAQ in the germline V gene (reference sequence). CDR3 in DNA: TGTGCCAGCAGCTTCGGACTAGGTTACGTCCATGAGCAGTTCTTC. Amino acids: CASSFGLGYVHEQFF. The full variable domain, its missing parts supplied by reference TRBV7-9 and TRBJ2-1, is DTGVSQNPRHKITKRGQNVTFRCDPISEHNRLYWYRQTLGQGPEFLTYFQNEAQLEKSRLLSDRFSAERPKGSFSTLEIQRTEQGDSAMYLCASSFGLGYVHEQFFGPGTRLTVL.

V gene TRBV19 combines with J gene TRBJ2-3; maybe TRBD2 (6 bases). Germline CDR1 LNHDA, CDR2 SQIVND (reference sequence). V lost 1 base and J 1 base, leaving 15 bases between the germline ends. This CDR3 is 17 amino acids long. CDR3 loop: CASSIAGRIAGTDTQYF. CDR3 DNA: TGTGCCAGTAGTATAGCTGGGAGGATAGCGGGCACAGATACGCAGTATTTT.

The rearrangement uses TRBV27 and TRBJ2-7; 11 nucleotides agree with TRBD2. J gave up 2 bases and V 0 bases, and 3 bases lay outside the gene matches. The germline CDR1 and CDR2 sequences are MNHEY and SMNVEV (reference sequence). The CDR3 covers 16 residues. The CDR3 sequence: CASSLSGTSGPYEQYF. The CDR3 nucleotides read TGTGCCAGCAGTTTATCGGGGACTAGCGGACCCTACGAGCAGTACTTC.

CDR3 in amino acids: CSVASSGSSRRNEQFF. Here the CDR3 DNA reads TGCAGCGTTGCGTCTAGCGGGAGTTCAAGAAGGAATGAGCAGTTCTTC. This chain joins TRBV29-1 and TRBJ2-1; 10 bases fit TRBD2. Trimming took 4 bases from V and 7 from J; bases not matched to a gene: 13. CDR3 length: 16 amino acids. The germline V gene encodes CDR1 SQVTM and CDR2 ANQGSEA.

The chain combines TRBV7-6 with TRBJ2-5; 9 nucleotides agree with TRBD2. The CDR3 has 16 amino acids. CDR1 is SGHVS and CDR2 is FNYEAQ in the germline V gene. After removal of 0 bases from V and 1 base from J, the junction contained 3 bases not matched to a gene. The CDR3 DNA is TGTGCCAGCAGCTTAGCCGGGACTAGCATCCAAGAGACCCAGTACTTC. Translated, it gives CASSLAGTSIQETQYF.